The rows below give T cell receptor beta chains drawn from one sample of a study of blood T cell repertoires in COVID-19. Only in-frame clones appear in the TCRdb table, and some are missing; sequencing was by immunoSEQ multiplex PCR. This sample has roughly 320,000 clones, with approximately 85% found just once. Sequencing used peripheral blood. Every receptor here comes from a human donor in a cohort sampled during active COVID-19. CDR3s include the opening cysteine and the closing phenylalanine or tryptophan. Part of the rows lack a size; the others show once, few, many or a class for expanded clones.

cdr3_length: 15
clone_size: few
v_call: TRBV12-5
cdr3_aa: CASGLGTDYYNEQFF

cdr3_length: 17
clone_size: once
v_call: TRBV24-1
cdr3_aa: CATSDPRGGDAFYGYTF

cdr3_length: 14
clone_size: -
v_call: TRBV10-2
cdr3_aa: CASGGATGTYEQYF

cdr3_length: 16
clone_size: -
v_call: TRBV19
cdr3_aa: CASRNTLAGGPYEQFF

cdr3_length: 14
clone_size: -
v_call: TRBV7-9
cdr3_aa: CASNLRGSSTEAFF

cdr3_length: 15
clone_size: -
v_call: TRBV5-5
cdr3_aa: CASSPGQGSTDTQYF

cdr3_length: 12
clone_size: once
v_call: TRBV12-5
cdr3_aa: CASGLVSNTIYF

cdr3_length: 14
clone_size: -
v_call: TRBV7-9
cdr3_aa: CASSSQGGDTEAFF

cdr3_length: 12
clone_size: -
v_call: TRBV12-5
cdr3_aa: CASGFRTGYSTF

cdr3_length: 12
clone_size: -
v_call: TRBV19
cdr3_aa: CASSGTGNEAFF

cdr3_length: 19
clone_size: -
v_call: TRBV3-1/TRBV3-2
cdr3_aa: CASSQDYLGASGGINTQYF

cdr3_length: 13
clone_size: -
v_call: TRBV2
cdr3_aa: CASFRQGDEKLFF

cdr3_length: 17
clone_size: -
v_call: TRBV28
cdr3_aa: CASSLARTGMANSPLHF

cdr3_length: 14
clone_size: -
v_call: TRBV5-1
cdr3_aa: CASSPGTGRTEAFF

cdr3_length: 16
clone_size: -
v_call: TRBV6-5
cdr3_aa: CASSYRWGTSTDTQYF

cdr3_length: 19
clone_size: -
v_call: TRBV7-9
cdr3_aa: CASSLRPGQVRSGANVLTF

cdr3_length: 15
clone_size: -
v_call: TRBV9
cdr3_aa: CASSVEVAANYGYTF

cdr3_length: 14
clone_size: -
v_call: TRBV6-5
cdr3_aa: CASSPPGYTDTQYF

cdr3_length: 13
clone_size: -
v_call: TRBV19
cdr3_aa: CASSMTVTYEQYF

cdr3_length: 16
clone_size: -
v_call: TRBV7-9
cdr3_aa: CASPSPGRGQGNTIYF

cdr3_length: 13
clone_size: -
v_call: TRBV12-3/TRBV12-4
cdr3_aa: CASSRKGAGELFF

cdr3_length: 13
clone_size: once
v_call: TRBV12-3/TRBV12-4
cdr3_aa: CASSRDSNQPQHF

cdr3_length: 14
clone_size: -
v_call: TRBV2
cdr3_aa: CASGSTGDYYGYTF

cdr3_length: 17
clone_size: -
v_call: TRBV19
cdr3_aa: CASSIVLGAYARDTQYF

cdr3_length: 19
clone_size: once
v_call: TRBV29-1
cdr3_aa: CSGLTLAGGLTSSYNEQFF

cdr3_length: 16
clone_size: -
v_call: TRBV18
cdr3_aa: CASSPRPRGNRNTIYF

cdr3_length: 13
clone_size: -
v_call: TRBV5-1
cdr3_aa: CASSFLGGWGYTF